The 24 T cell receptor beta chains listed next were all sequenced from one sample in a study of T cells after yellow fever vaccination. Each CDR3 protein is one row after TCRdb ran MiXCR on the 5' RACE reads. Among 500,000 to 650,000 distinct CDR3 sequences listed, around an eighth were seen once. Sample: PBMCs, taken on the day of the yellow fever booster vaccination. The receptors come from a man aged 25-40 years who received the YFV17D yellow fever vaccine.

Only a few counts were recorded for this clonotype. CDR3 DNA sequence: TGTGCCAGCAGCAGCATGGGACAGTCTCAAGAGACCCAGTACTTC. Residues: CASSSMGQSQETQYF. The rearrangement uses TRBV7-3 and TRBJ2-5; 7 bases map to TRBD1. The CDR3 is made up of 15 amino acids. The V and J ends lost 5 bases and 2 bases, in that order; junction bases with no gene match: 8. Germline V gives CDR1 SGHTA, CDR2 FQGTGA. The complete variable domain, with remaining parts taken from reference TRBV7-3 and TRBJ2-5, reads GAGVSQTPSNKVTEKGKYVELRCDPISGHTALYWYRQSLGQGPEFLIYFQGTGAADDSGLPNDRFFAVRPEGSVSTLKIQRTERGDSAVYLCASSSMGQSQETQYFGPGTRLLVL.

This clonotype was found a few times. The chain employs TRBV5-1 and TRBJ1-4; TRBD1 matches 7 bases. Germline CDR1 is SGHRS and CDR2 is YFSETQ. The trim removed 7 bases at V and 3 bases at J, leaving 6 bases unmatched. This CDR3 is built from 14 residues. This chain's CDR3 is CASGRGGANEKLFF. The CDR3 nucleotides are TGCGCCAGCGGGAGAGGGGGCGCTAATGAAAAACTGTTTTTT.

The chain recombines TRBV7-8 with TRBJ2-3; TRBD2 might be the D (5 bases). CDR1 and CDR2 (germline): SGHVS, FQNEAQ. The CDR3 spans 17 residues. Trimming cost V 5 bases and J 2 bases, with 20 bases left between them. The CDR3 reads CASSPTSVRANTDTQYF. For the CDR3, the DNA is TGTGCCAGCAGCCCAACCTCGGTGCGGGCCAACACAGATACGCAGTATTTT.

The chain carries TRBV19 and TRBJ1-5; D gene uncertain. The V end lost 8 bases, the J end lost 0 bases, and 11 bases lay between the germline ends. The germline V gene encodes CDR1 LNHDA and CDR2 SQIVND (reference sequence). The CDR3 covers 14 residues. CDR3 nucleotide sequence: TGTGCCAGTCAAATACAGACTAGCAATCAGCCCCAGCATTTT. It codes for CASQIQTSNQPQHF.

This clonotype has more than one count but fewer than ten. The CDR3, as DNA: TGTGCCTCCCAGGAGAATAGCAATCAGCCCCAGCATTTT. Protein sequence: CASQENSNQPQHF. The chain links TRBV30 to TRBJ1-5; D remains ambiguous. The germline V gene encodes CDR1 GTSNPN and CDR2 SVGIG (reference sequence). Trimming shortened V by 7 bases and J by 0 bases, and 10 bases separated the two germline ends. The CDR3 has 13 residues. The complete variable domain, with remaining parts taken from reference TRBV30 and TRBJ1-5, reads SQTIHQWPATLVQPVGSPLSLECTVEGTSNPNLYWYRQAAGRGLQLLFYSVGIGQISSEVPQNLSASRPQDRQFILSSKKLLLSDSGFYLCASQENSNQPQHFGDGTRLSIL.

This clonotype was counted many times. The chain uses TRBV5-5 and TRBJ1-1, with D hard to call. The germline gives CDR1 SGHKS, CDR2 YYEKEE (reference sequence). This CDR3 is built from 12 residues. V shed 2 bases and J shed 5 bases, with 7 bases lying between them. The CDR3 nucleotides read TGTGCCAGCAGCTTTCTTGGGACTGAAGCTTTCTTT. Translating it yields CASSFLGTEAFF.

This clonotype was observed a few times. The chain couples TRBV7-3 to TRBJ2-2, with D unclear. Looked up from germline, CDR1 is SGHTA and CDR2 is FQGTGA. Trimming stripped 2 bases from V and 4 bases from J, with 11 bases between. The CDR3 length is 15 residues. The CDR3 DNA is TGTGCCAGCAGCTTACTTGGGTCGGCCACCGGGGAGCTGTTTTTT. This translates into CASSLLGSATGELFF.

This clonotype was recorded a few times. The chain links TRBV24-1 to TRBJ1-2, with D hard to call. CDR1 is KGHDR and CDR2 is SFDVKD in the germline V gene. The CDR3 consists of 14 residues. V was cut by 1 base and J by 2 bases, with 7 bases left in between. In DNA form, the CDR3 reads TGTGCCACCAGTGATTTCGGCACGAACTATGGCTACACCTTC. It encodes CATSDFGTNYGYTF.

This clonotype has only a few counts. The J gene is TRBJ2-1, the V gene TRBV15, with D tentatively TRBD2 (5 bases). The V end was cut by 5 bases, the J end by 5 bases, with 34 bases between. This CDR3 is 21 amino acids long. Germline V gives CDR1 LNHNV, CDR2 YYDKDF (reference sequence). This chain's CDR3 is CATSRLSFRSSMGFKDNEQFF. The CDR3 DNA follows: TGTGCCACCAGCCGTCTTTCTTTCCGATCTAGCATGGGGTTCAAGGACAATGAGCAGTTCTTC.

The chain couples TRBV20-1 to TRBJ2-4, with D hard to call. In germline, CDR1 is DFQATT, CDR2 SNEGSKA (reference sequence). V lost 1 base, J lost 0 bases, and 16 bases lay in between. CDR3 length: 17 residues. The CDR3 protein is CSARGKGEYLAKNIQYF. In nucleotides, the CDR3 is TGCAGTGCTAGAGGAAAGGGTGAATACCTAGCCAAAAACATTCAGTACTTC.

This clonotype was found a few times. This rearrangement joins TRBV4-3 to TRBJ2-7, with D tentatively TRBD2 (6 bases). CDR3 size: 15 residues. Deletions cut 4 bases from V and 0 bases from J, with 13 bases between. Germline CDR1 and CDR2: LGHNA and YSLEER. For the CDR3, the DNA is TGCGCCAGCAGCCCGGGGGACGTCAGCTCCTACGAGCAGTACTTC. The encoded protein is CASSPGDVSSYEQYF.

This chain links TRBV20-1 with TRBJ2-7; possible D gene TRBD1, 7 bases. CDR3 length: 15 amino acids. Germline loops: CDR1 DFQATT, CDR2 SNEGSKA (reference sequence). Trimming took off 4 bases at V and 3 bases at J, with 19 bases between the two ends. The chain's CDR3 is CSATPTGRGDYEQYF. CDR3 nucleotide sequence: TGCAGTGCTACCCCGACGGGCAGGGGGGACTACGAGCAGTACTTC.

This clonotype was seen a handful of times. The rearrangement uses TRBV20-1 and TRBJ2-3, with TRBD2 matching 12 bases. CDR1 and CDR2 (germline): DFQATT, SNEGSKA (reference sequence). With V trimmed by 3 bases and J by 5 bases, 6 bases remained unmatched. The CDR3 is 15 amino acids. CDR3 sequence: CSASAPGLAGDTQYF. CDR3 nucleotides: TGCAGTGCTAGCGCCCCGGGACTAGCGGGAGATACGCAGTATTTT.

The chain carries TRBV7-9 and TRBJ2-3, with D hard to call. Trimming left V 2 bases short and J 5 bases short, with 11 bases between. Germline lookup yields CDR1 SEHNR and CDR2 FQNEAQ (reference sequence). This CDR3 has 14 residues. For the CDR3, the DNA is TGTGCCAGCAGCTTACAACAGTTCTTAGATACGCAGTATTTT. The encoded protein is CASSLQQFLDTQYF.

This clonotype has just one count. V usage is TRBV18 and J usage is TRBJ2-5, with D possibly being TRBD2 (5 bases). CDR1 KGHSH and CDR2 LQKENI come from the germline V gene. This CDR3 spans 14 amino acids. The V and J ends lost 3 bases and 4 bases respectively, with 12 bases between them. CDR3 sequence reads: CASSPETSPETQYF. The CDR3 DNA is TGTGCCAGCTCACCGGAAACTAGTCCAGAGACCCAGTACTTC.

This chain links TRBV20-1 with TRBJ1-1; D is undetermined. Trimming left V 3 bases short and J 3 bases short, with 8 bases between. This CDR3 is 12 amino acids long. Germline V gives CDR1 DFQATT, CDR2 SNEGSKA (reference sequence). For the CDR3, the DNA is TGCAGTGCTAGTTGGGAGGACACTGAAGCTTTCTTT. Protein: CSASWEDTEAFF.

This clonotype was seen a handful of times. Being one base from a much bigger clone, this may be a read error. The V call is TRBV25-1, the J call TRBJ2-1; 7 bases are a match to TRBD2. Germline CDR1 and CDR2: MGHDK and SYGVNS. Unmatched junction bases numbered 1, after V lost 5 bases and J lost 0 bases. CDR3 length equals 14 residues. In DNA form, the CDR3 reads TGTGCCAGCAGTCGCGGGAGCTCCTACAATGAGCAGTTCTTC. It translates to CASSRGSSYNEQFF.

The chain recombines TRBV12-3 or TRBV12-4 with TRBJ2-3; 10 bases fit TRBD1. Losses at the gene ends were 8 bases for V and 4 bases for J; bases not matched to a gene: 12. The length of the CDR3 is 16 residues. The CDR3 DNA sequence: TGTGCCAGCCAGCCCAGCCCGGGACAGGGGTCAGATACGCAGTATTTT. Translation: CASQPSPGQGSDTQYF.

This clonotype was seen only a few times. The rearrangement joins TRBV20-1 to TRBJ2-1, with 8 bases that match TRBD2. The CDR3 has 14 residues. The trim removed 3 bases at V and 8 bases at J, leaving 9 bases unmatched. Per the germline V gene, CDR1 is DFQATT and CDR2 is SNEGSKA (reference sequence). CDR3 coding DNA: TGCAGTGCTAGTTTCGGGACTAGACCCTATGAGCAGTTCTTC. Protein sequence: CSASFGTRPYEQFF.

This chain joins TRBV9 and TRBJ2-7, with D maybe TRBD1 (6 bases). The CDR3 extends over 15 amino acids. Germline-derived CDR1 and CDR2 are SGDLS and YYNGEE. Trimming removed 4 bases from V and 3 bases from J, with 17 bases in between. The CDR3 reads CASSIDTGPGYEQYF. Written as DNA, the CDR3 is TGTGCCAGCAGCATCGATACAGGGCCGGGCTACGAGCAGTACTTC.

The rearrangement uses TRBV3-1 and TRBJ2-7; 14 positions agree with TRBD2. The trim removed 3 bases at V and 6 bases at J, leaving 10 bases unmatched. This CDR3 has 17 amino acids. CDR1 LGHDT and CDR2 YNNKEL come from the germline V gene (reference sequence). This CDR3 reads CASSQPRWGLAGVEQYF. The DNA of the CDR3 is TGTGCCAGCAGCCAGCCAAGGTGGGGACTAGCGGGAGTCGAGCAGTACTTC.

In this sample, this clonotype turned up a few times. The gene calls are TRBV7-4 and TRBJ2-1; D not certain. Looked up from germline, CDR1 is SGHVT and CDR2 is SQSDAQ. This CDR3 is 11 amino acids long. V lost 5 bases, J lost 8 bases, and 7 bases lay in between. The CDR3 coding sequence is TGTGCCAGCAGCATAGGGTATGAGCAGTTCTTC. It yields the protein CASSIGYEQFF.

V usage is TRBV9 and J usage is TRBJ1-1; no clear D. Germline CDR1 reads SGDLS; CDR2 reads YYNGEE. The V gene lost 4 bases and the J gene lost 1 base, with 8 bases spanning the gap. The CDR3 contains 13 residues. The CDR3, as DNA: TGTGCCAGCAGCATTAATACGAACACTGAAGCTTTCTTT. Its translation is CASSINTNTEAFF.

The chain recombines TRBV5-5 with TRBJ2-2, with D hard to call. Trimming took off 0 bases at V and 6 bases at J, with 9 bases between the two ends. This CDR3 is built from 14 residues. CDR1 is SGHKS, CDR2 YYEKEE, per germline (reference sequence). For the CDR3, the DNA is TGTGCCAGCAGCTTGGTTTGGGGTGCCGGGGAGCTGTTTTTT. It translates to CASSLVWGAGELFF.